This TCR beta chain was captured by sequencing in a study of memory CD4+ T cells and cytomegalovirus serostatus. The sort gate was single viable CD3+CD4+CD8-CD45RO+ cells for memory CD4+ T cells. Measured with immunoSEQ multiplex PCR; TCRdb has only the in-frame clones, and not every one. The profile covers 25,000 to 30,000 clones, with over 70% appearing a single time and 1% taken by the ten largest. This clone has a handful of counts. Germline V gives CDR1 SGHNT, CDR2 YYREEE (reference sequence). V lost 4 bases and J lost 6; bases outside the gene matches: 9. CDR3 length: 14 amino acids. The V call is TRBV5-4, the J call TRBJ1-2, with 7 bases fitting TRBD1. The sequence came from an adult in good health and CMV-seronegative. The sample consisted of memory CD4+ T cells from blood. Written as DNA, the CDR3 is TGTGCCAGCAGCCTGGGACAGCTCGTTGATGGCTACACCTTC. Translation: CASSLGQLVDGYTF.